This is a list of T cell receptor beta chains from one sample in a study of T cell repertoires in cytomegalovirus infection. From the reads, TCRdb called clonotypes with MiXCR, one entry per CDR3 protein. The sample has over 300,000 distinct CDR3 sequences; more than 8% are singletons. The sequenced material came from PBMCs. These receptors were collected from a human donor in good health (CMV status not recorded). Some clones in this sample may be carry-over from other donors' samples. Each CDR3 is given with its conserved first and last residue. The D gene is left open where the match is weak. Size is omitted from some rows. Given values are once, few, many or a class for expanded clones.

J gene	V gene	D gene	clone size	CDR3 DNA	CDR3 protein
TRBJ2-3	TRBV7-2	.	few	TGTGCCAGCAGCTTATGGAGGCGGGGCGGGGATACGCAGTATTTT	CASSLWRRGGDTQYF
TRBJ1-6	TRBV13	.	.	TGTGCCAGCACTATCCGCGGTACCGGGGGTTCACCCCTCCACTTT	CASTIRGTGGSPLHF
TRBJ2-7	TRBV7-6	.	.	TGTGCCAGCAACCCAATCCAGGGAACATACGAGCAGTACTTC	CASNPIQGTYEQYF
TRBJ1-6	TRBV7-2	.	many	TGTGCCAGCAGCGTACAGGGATATAATTCACCCCTCCACTTT	CASSVQGYNSPLHF
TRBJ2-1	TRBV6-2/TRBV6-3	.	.	TGTGCCAGCAGTTACCCCCCCACTGAGCAGTTCTTC	CASSYPPTEQFF
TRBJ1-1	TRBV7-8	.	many	TGTGCCAGCAGCCTAGGGGGGAGGTTTTCGGTTACTGAAGCTTTCTTT	CASSLGGRFSVTEAFF
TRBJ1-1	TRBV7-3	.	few	TGTGCCAGCAGCTTAACGGCGGTCGGGTCAGTCACTGAAGCTTTCTTT	CASSLTAVGSVTEAFF
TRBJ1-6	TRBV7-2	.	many	TGTGCCAGCAGCACGACAGGAAATAATTCACCCCTCCACTTT	CASSTTGNNSPLHF
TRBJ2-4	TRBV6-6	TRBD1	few	TGTGCCAGCAGTTACTCACAGGGGTATCGATACTTC	CASSYSQGYRYF
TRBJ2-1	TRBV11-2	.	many	TGTGCCAGCAGCTCACTCCGGACCAAGTACAATGAGCAGTTCTTC	CASSSLRTKYNEQFF
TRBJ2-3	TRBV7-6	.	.	TGTGCCAGCAGCTTAGCGGGGACCGACACAGATGCGCAGTATTTT	CASSLAGTDTDAQYF
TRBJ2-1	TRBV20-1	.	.	TGCAGTGCTAGGGGGGGTACAGGGGTCCTTTACAATGAGCAGTTCTTC	CSARGGTGVLYNEQFF
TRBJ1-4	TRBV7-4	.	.	TGTGCCAGCAGCTTAGGCGCCAGGGAGTGGGCTAATGAAAAACTGTTTTTT	CASSLGAREWANEKLFF
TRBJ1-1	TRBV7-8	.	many	TGTGCCAGCAGCTTAGTTGGGTGGGCTTTCTTT	CASSLVGWAFF
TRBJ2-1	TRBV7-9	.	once	TGTGCCAGCAGCTTATATAAGGGTCCAAAAGAGCAGTTCTTC	CASSLYKGPKEQFF
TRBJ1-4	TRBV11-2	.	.	TGTGCCAGCAGCTTAGCCCTCGGCGGGGGTTGGGGTGAAAAACTGTTTTTT	CASSLALGGGWGEKLFF
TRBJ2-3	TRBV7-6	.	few	TGTGCCAGCAGTCGGGCGAGAGATACGCAGTATTTT	CASSRARDTQYF
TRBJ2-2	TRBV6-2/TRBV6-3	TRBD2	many	TGTGCCAGCAGTTACTCAAAAGGACAGGGACTAGCGGGAGACACCGGGGAGCTGTTTTTT	CASSYSKGQGLAGDTGELFF
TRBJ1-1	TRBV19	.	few	TGTGCCAGTAGTATGTGGTCAGTCTTATTCGAAAGCGGTGGGAACACTGAAGCTTTCTTT	CASSMWSVLFESGGNTEAFF
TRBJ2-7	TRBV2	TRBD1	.	TGTGCCAGCAGTGAAAGAAAGGGGGCCTCCTACGAGCAGTACTTC	CASSERKGASYEQYF
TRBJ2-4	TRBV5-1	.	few	TGCGCCAGCAGCCCCTCGGGGAGAGGGTGGACCAAAAACATTCAGTACTTC	CASSPSGRGWTKNIQYF
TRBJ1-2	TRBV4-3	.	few	TGCGCCAGCAGCCAAGATTTAGGGGGGGGCTACACCTTC	CASSQDLGGGYTF
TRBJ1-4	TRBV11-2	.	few	TGTGCCAGCAGCTTATGGCGGACTAATGAAAAACTGTTTTTT	CASSLWRTNEKLFF
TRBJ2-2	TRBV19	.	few	TGTGCCAGTAGTCGGGGTTGGCTAAACACCGGGGAGCTGTTTTTT	CASSRGWLNTGELFF
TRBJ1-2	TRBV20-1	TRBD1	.	TGCAGTGCTAGAAGACAGGGGAATGGCTACACCTTC	CSARRQGNGYTF
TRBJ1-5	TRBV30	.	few	TGTGCCTGGAGTGGCCGGGACAATCAGCCCCAGCATTTT	CAWSGRDNQPQHF
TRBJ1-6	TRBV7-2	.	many	TGTGCCAGCAGCTTAGAGGTCGTCCCTTCACCCCTCCACTTT	CASSLEVVPSPLHF
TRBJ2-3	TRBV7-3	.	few	TGTGCCAGCAGCCCCCGCGGGGAACACACAGATACGCAGTATTTT	CASSPRGEHTDTQYF
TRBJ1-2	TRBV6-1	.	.	TGTGCCTGCAAGGACAGTCTTAACTATGGCTACACCTTC	CACKDSLNYGYTF
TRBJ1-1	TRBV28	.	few	TGTGCCAGCAGTGAGTACGCTGAAGCTTTCTTT	CASSEYAEAFF
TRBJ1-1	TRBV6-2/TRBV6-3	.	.	TGTGCCAGCAGTTACTTTGGGAGAGCGATTGAAGCTTTCTTT	CASSYFGRAIEAFF
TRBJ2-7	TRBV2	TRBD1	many	TGTGCCAGCAGTAAACAGGGGAGCTCCTACGAGCAGTACTTC	CASSKQGSSYEQYF
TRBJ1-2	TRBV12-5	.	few	TGTGCTAGTGGTCTTGACAGAACTCGTGGCTACACCTTC	CASGLDRTRGYTF
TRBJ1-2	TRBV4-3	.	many	TGCGCCAGCAGCCAAGAACTCCGACAGTCAGCTAACTATGGCTACACCTTC	CASSQELRQSANYGYTF
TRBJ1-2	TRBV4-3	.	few	TGCGCCAGCAGCAAGGGGAGGGTTTATGGCTACACCTTC	CASSKGRVYGYTF
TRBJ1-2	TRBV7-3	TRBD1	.	TGTGCCAGCAGCACCTCCGGACAGGATGGCTACACCTTC	CASSTSGQDGYTF
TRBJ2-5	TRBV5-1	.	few	TGCGCCAGCAGCCTGCTAGGGACATTGCAAGAGACCCAGTACTTC	CASSLLGTLQETQYF
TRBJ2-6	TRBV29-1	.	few	TGCAGCGCCTTGACTCGGTCTGGCTCTGGGGCCAACGTCCTGACTTTC	CSALTRSGSGANVLTF
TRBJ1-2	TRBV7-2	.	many	TGTGCCAGCAGCGTAACGACCGGTCTTAACTATGGCTACACCTTC	CASSVTTGLNYGYTF
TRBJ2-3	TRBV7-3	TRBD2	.	TGTGCCAGCAGCAAAAATAGCGGGAGAGGCACAGATACGCAGTATTTT	CASSKNSGRGTDTQYF
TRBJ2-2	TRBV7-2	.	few	TGTGCCAGCAGCCCCAGCGGAGGGGGGGCTAGAACCGGGGAGCTGTTTTTT	CASSPSGGGARTGELFF
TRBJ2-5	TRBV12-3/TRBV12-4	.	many	TGTGCCAGCAGTTGGGAGTTTACCGGGACACCGTACCAAGAGACCCAGTACTTC	CASSWEFTGTPYQETQYF
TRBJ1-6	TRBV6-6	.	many	TGTGCCAGCAGTCCACAGGGATTTGGTTCACCCCTCCACTTT	CASSPQGFGSPLHF
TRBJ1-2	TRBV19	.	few	TGTGCCAGTAGTATAGCAGAGGGCGGCTACACCTTC	CASSIAEGGYTF
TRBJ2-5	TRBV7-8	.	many	TGTGCCAGCAGCTCCTCACTGGGGGGCCCGCGAGAGACCCAGTACTTC	CASSSSLGGPRETQYF
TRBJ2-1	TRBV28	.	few	TGTGCCAGCAGAGGAGACAGCTACAATGAGCAGTTCTTC	CASRGDSYNEQFF
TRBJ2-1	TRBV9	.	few	TGTGCCAGCAGCGTATATGGGGCAGGCTACAATGAGCAGTTCTTC	CASSVYGAGYNEQFF
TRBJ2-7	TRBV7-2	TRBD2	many	TGTGCCAGCAGAAAAGGCGGGGGGAGCTCCTACGAGCAGTACTTC	CASRKGGGSSYEQYF
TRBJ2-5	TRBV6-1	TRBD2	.	TGTGCCAGCTTTAGTTCGGGGGGTCCCCAAGAGACCCAGTACTTC	CASFSSGGPQETQYF
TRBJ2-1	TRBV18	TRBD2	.	TGTGCCAGCTCTCCCACTAGCGGGAGAAGGATCAATGAGCAGTTCTTC	CASSPTSGRRINEQFF
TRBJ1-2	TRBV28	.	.	TGTGCCAGCAGACCCACAGGGAAAGGCTACACCTTC	CASRPTGKGYTF
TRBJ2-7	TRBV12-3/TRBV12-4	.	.	TGTGCCAGCAGTTTCAGGCGGAGCTCCTACGAGCAGTACTTC	CASSFRRSSYEQYF
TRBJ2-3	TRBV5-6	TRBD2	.	TGTGCCAGCAGCTTGTTTCTACTAGCGAGAGATACGCAGTATTTT	CASSLFLLARDTQYF